This T cell receptor beta chain was obtained from a study of T cells in localized non-small cell lung cancer. General study findings and limits: Of the tissues analyzed, uninvolved adjacent lung showed maximal T cell clonality, greater than tumor. Density of T cells in blood, when higher, went with longer overall survival. Heterogeneity remains possible, as sequencing covered one tumor region only.

In the case of this clone: Antigen: not known.

Profiling relied on immunoSEQ multiplex PCR, and the TCRdb table lists in-frame clones only, not all of them. The data contain over 45,000 clones, around nine tenths of them seen just once; the ten biggest clones take up about a sixth. The CDR3 covers 13 residues. The V end lost 6 bases, the J end lost 1 base, and 7 bases lay between the germline ends. Germline V gene lookup returns CDR1 SNHLY and CDR2 FYNNEI. The sequencing used PBMCs, collected before any cancer treatment. The clonotype comes from a female donor with stage II lung adenocarcinoma. This chain uses TRBV2 with TRBJ1-5; D unclear. CDR3 loop: CASRYDSNQPQHF. CDR3 DNA: TGTGCCAGCAGATACGACAGCAATCAGCCCCAGCATTTT.